What follows describes a single TCR beta chain. The CDR3 runs 13 residues. Germline assignment: CDR1 LNHDA and CDR2 SQIVND (reference sequence). J lost 5 bases, V lost 3 bases, and 0 bases had no gene match. The repertoire was sequenced with immunoSEQ multiplex PCR; TCRdb's copy has only in-frame clones and lacks some. This sample has about 59,000 clones, with about nine tenths found just once. The data belong to a study of T cell changes during pregnancy in multiple sclerosis. This clonotype originated in a female donor in good health, enrolled as a control in a pregnancy study. This chain links TRBV19 with TRBJ2-2; 7 bases agree with TRBD2. The specimen comprised peripheral blood, sampled in the third trimester of pregnancy. CDR3 DNA: TGTGCCAGTAGTATGGGGGGGACCGGGGAGCTGTTTTTT. Encoded protein: CASSMGGTGELFF.